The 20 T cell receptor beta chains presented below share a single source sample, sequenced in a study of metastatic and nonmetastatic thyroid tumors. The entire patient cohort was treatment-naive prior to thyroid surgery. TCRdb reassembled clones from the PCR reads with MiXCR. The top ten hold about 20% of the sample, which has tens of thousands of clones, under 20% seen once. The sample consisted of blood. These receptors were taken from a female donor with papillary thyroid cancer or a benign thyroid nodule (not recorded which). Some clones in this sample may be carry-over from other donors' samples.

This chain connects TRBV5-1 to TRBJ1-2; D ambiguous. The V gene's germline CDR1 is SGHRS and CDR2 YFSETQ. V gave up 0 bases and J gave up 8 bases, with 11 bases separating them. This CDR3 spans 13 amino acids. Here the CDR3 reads CASSLAPGSGYTF. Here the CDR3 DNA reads TGCGCCAGCAGCTTGGCTCCCGGGTCGGGCTACACCTTC.

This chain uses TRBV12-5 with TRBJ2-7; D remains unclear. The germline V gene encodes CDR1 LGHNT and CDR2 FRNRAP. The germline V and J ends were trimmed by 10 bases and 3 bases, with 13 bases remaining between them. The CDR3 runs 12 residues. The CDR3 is CATSAVLYEQYF. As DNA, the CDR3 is TGTGCTACCTCTGCAGTGCTCTACGAGCAGTACTTC.

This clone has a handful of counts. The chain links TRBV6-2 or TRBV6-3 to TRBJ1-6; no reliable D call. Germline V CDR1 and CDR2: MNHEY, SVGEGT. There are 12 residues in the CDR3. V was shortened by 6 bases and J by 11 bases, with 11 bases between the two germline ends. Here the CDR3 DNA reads TGTGCCAGCAGACCATCCGTCCCACCCCTCCACTTT. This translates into CASRPSVPPLHF.

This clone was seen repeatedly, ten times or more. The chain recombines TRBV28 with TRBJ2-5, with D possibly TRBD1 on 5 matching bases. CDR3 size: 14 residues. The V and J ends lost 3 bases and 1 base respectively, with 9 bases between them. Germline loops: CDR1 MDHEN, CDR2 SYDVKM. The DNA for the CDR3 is TGTGCCAGCAGTTTGGACACCTCCCAAGAGACCCAGTACTTC. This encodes CASSLDTSQETQYF.

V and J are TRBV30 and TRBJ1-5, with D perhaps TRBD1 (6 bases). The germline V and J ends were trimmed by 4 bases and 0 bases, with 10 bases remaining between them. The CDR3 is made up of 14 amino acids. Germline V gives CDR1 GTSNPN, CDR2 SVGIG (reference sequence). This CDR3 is CAWTSGDSNQPQHF. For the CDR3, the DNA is TGTGCCTGGACGTCAGGGGATAGCAATCAGCCCCAGCATTTT.

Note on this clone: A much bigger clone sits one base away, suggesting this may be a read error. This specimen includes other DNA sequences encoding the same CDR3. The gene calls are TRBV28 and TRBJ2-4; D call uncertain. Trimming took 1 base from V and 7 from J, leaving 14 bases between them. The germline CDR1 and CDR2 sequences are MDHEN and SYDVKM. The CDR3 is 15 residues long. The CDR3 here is CASSLYRMAGNIQYF. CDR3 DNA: TGTGCCAGCAGTTTATACCGAATGGCAGGTAACATTCAGTACTTC. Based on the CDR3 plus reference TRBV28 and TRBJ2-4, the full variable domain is DVKVTQSSRYLVKRTGEKVFLECVQDMDHENMFWYRQDPGLGLRLIYFSYDVKMKEKGDIPEGYSVSREKKERFSLILESASTNQTSMYLCASSLYRMAGNIQYFGAGTRLSVL.

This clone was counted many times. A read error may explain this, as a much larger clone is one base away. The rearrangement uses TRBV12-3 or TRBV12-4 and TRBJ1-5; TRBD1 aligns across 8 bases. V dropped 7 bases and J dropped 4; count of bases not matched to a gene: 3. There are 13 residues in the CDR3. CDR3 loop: CASIRDRNQPQHF. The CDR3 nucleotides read TGTGCCAGCATCCGGGACAGGAATCAGCCCCAGCATTTT.

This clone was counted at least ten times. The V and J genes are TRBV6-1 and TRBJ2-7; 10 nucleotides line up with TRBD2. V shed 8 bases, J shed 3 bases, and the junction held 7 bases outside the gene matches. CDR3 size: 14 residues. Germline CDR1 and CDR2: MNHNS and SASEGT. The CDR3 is CASVPGTSVYEQYF. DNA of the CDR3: TGTGCCAGCGTACCCGGGACTAGCGTCTACGAGCAGTACTTC.

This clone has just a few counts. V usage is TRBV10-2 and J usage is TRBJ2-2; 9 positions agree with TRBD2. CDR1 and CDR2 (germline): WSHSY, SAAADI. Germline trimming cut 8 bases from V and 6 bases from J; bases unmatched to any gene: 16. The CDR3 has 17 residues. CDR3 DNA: TGCGCCAGCCGCGGTTGGGTAGCGGGAGAGCCTGCCGGGGAGCTGTTTTTT. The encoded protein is CASRGWVAGEPAGELFF.

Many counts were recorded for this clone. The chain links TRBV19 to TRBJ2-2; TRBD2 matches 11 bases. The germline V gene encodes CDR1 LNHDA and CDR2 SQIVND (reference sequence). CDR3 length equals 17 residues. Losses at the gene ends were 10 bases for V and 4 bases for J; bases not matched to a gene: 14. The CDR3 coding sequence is TGTGCCACCTCAGGCGTACTAGCGGGAGTAGGCACCGGGGAGCTGTTTTTT. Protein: CATSGVLAGVGTGELFF.

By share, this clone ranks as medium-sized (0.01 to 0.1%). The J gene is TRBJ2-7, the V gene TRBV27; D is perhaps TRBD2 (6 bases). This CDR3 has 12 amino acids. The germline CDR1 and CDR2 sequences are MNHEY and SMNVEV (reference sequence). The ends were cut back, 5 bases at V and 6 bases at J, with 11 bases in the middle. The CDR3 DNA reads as TGTGCCAGCAGTCCAAGCGGGTTCGAGCAGTACTTC. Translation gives CASSPSGFEQYF.

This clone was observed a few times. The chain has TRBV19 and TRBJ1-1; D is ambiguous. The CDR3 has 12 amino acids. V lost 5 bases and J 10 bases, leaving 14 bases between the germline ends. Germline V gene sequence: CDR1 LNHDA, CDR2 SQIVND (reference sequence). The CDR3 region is CASSQGFSGAFF. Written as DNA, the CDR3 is TGTGCCAGTAGTCAAGGTTTTTCAGGAGCTTTCTTT.

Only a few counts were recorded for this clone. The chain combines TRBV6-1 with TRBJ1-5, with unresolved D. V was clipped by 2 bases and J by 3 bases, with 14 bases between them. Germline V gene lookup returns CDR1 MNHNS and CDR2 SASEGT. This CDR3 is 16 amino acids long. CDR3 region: CASSERNIGFNQPQHF. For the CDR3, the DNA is TGTGCCAGCAGTGAAAGGAATATCGGGTTCAATCAGCCCCAGCATTTT.

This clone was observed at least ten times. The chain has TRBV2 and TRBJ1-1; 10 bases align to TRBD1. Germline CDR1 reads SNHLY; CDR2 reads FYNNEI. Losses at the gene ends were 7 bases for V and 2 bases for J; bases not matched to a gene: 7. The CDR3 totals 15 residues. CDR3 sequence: CASTQGTGANTEAFF. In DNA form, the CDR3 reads TGTGCCAGCACCCAGGGGACAGGGGCCAACACTGAAGCTTTCTTT. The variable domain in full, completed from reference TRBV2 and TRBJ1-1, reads EPEVTQTPSHQVTQMGQEVILRCVPISNHLYFYWYRQILGQKVEFLVSFYNNEISEKSEIFDDQFSVERPDGSNFTLKIRSTKLEDSAMYFCASTQGTGANTEAFFGQGTRLTVV.

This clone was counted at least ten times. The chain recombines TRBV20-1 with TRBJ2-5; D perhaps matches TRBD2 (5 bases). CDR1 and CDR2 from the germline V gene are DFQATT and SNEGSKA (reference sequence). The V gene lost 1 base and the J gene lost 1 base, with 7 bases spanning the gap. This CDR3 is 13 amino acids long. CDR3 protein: CSARVATQETQYF. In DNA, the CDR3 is TGCAGTGCTAGAGTAGCGACCCAAGAGACCCAGTACTTC.

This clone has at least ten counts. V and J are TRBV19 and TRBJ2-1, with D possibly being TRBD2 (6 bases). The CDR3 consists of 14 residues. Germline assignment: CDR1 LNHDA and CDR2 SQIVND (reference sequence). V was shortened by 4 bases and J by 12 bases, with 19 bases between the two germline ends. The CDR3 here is CASSTSERVQVQFF. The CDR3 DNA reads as TGTGCCAGTAGTACTAGCGAGAGGGTTCAGGTGCAGTTCTTC.

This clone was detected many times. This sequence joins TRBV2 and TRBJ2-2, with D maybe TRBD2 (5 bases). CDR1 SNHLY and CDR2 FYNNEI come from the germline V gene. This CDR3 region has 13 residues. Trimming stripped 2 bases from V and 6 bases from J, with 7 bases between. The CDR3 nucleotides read TGTGCCAGCAGTGAACGGGATTCCGGGGAGCTGTTTTTT. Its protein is CASSERDSGELFF.

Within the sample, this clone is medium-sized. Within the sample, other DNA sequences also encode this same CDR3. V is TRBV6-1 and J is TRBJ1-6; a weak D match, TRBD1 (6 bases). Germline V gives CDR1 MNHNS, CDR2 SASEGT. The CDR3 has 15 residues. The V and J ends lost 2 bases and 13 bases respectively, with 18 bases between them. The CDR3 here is CASSEMEQGWSPLHF. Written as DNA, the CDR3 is TGTGCCAGCAGTGAAATGGAGCAGGGGTGGTCTCCCCTCCACTTT.

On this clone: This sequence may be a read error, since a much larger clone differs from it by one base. The CDR3 reads CASSEWRSDTDTQYF. The CDR3 region has the DNA TGTGCCAGCAGTGAGTGGCGGTCCGACACAGATACGCAGTATTTT. V gene TRBV6-1 combines with J gene TRBJ2-3, with D uncertain. The V end lost 3 bases, the J end lost 2 bases, and 12 bases lay between the germline ends. CDR3 size: 15 residues. Germline CDR1 MNHNS, CDR2 SASEGT.

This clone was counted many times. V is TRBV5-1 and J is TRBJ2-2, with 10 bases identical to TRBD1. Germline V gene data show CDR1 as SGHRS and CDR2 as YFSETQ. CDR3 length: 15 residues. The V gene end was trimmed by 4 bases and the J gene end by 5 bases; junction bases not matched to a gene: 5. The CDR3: CASSIGQGGTGELFF. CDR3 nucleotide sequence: TGCGCCAGCAGCATTGGACAGGGGGGTACCGGGGAGCTGTTTTTT.